This T cell receptor beta chain stems from a study of post-analysis software for immune sequencing data. Across the study: Patients with relapsing-remitting, secondary progressive and progressive-relapsing multiple sclerosis courses were all represented. Study results and limitations: The study found TRBV5-6, TRBV5-1 and TRBV20-1 among roughly 5 TRBV segments more frequent in patients than controls. Controls showed significantly higher normalized Chao1 diversity than did multiple sclerosis patients. Co-batched samples clustered tightly together by F measure.

With 5 bases clipped from V and 0 bases from J, the junction kept 4 bases outside the gene matches. Germline loops: CDR1 SGHTA, CDR2 FQGNSA. This CDR3 has 15 amino acids. Built from TCR beta cDNA, the libraries had unique molecular identifiers in them. Each sample of roughly 0.95 to 10 million input T cells yielded around 500,000 cDNA molecules, so each molecule approximated one T cell. TCRdb re-called the PCR reads with MiXCR, one entry per CDR3 protein. This sample carries about 770,000 distinct CDR3 sequences, roughly 50% of them seen once, and the ten largest clones take roughly 4.9%. This clonotype was recorded once. The target antigen is unknown.

The TCR sequence derives from a girl aged 5 to 17 with multiple sclerosis. Material for sequencing was blood. The chain recombines TRBV7-2 with TRBJ2-7, with 10 positions matching TRBD2. For the CDR3, the DNA is TGTGCCAGCAGCAAGGGACTAGCGTACTCCTACGAGCAGTACTTC. Protein sequence: CASSKGLAYSYEQYF.